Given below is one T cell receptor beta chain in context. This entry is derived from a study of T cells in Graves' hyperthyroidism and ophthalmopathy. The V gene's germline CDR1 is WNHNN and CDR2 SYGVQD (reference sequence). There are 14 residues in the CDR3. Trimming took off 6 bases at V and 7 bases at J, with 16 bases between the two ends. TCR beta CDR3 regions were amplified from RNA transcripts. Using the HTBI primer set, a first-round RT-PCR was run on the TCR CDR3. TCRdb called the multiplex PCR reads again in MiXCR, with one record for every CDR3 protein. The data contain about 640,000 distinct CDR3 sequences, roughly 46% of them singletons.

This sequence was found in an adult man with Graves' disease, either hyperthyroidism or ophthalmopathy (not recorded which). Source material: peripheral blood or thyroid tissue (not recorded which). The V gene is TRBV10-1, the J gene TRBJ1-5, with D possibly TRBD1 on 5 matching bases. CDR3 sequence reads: CASSKSRVIQPQHF. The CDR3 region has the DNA TGCGCCAGCAGCAAGTCCAGGGTAATACAGCCCCAGCATTTT.